A single sample gave rise to the 31 T cell receptor beta chains below, sequenced in a study of T cell repertoires in cytomegalovirus infection. TCRdb analysed the reads with MiXCR anew, one entry per CDR3 protein. The sample includes tens of thousands of distinct CDR3 sequences, around 20% seen only once; the top ten take around 20%. Their cognate antigens are unknown. Sample: PBMCs, sequenced either directly or after in vitro stimulation (not recorded which). All receptors derive from a human donor in good health (CMV status not recorded). Some clones in this sample may be carry-over from other donors' samples.

This clonotype was observed a handful of times. The rearrangement uses TRBV5-1 and TRBJ2-5, with D perhaps TRBD2 (6 bases). Germline V gene data show CDR1 as SGHRS and CDR2 as YFSETQ. Trimming took 3 bases from V and 2 from J, leaving 8 bases between them. The CDR3 spans 13 residues. CDR3 sequence (DNA): TGCGCCAGCAGCTCGACTAGTCAAGAGACCCAGTACTTC. This sequence encodes CASSSTSQETQYF.

There are a few counts of this clonotype. The chain couples TRBV12-5 to TRBJ2-3; no definite D call. V was trimmed by 1 base and J by 0 bases, leaving 14 bases between them. Per the germline V gene, CDR1 is LGHNT and CDR2 is FRNRAP. This CDR3 is 17 amino acids long. The CDR3: CASGLDGRGLSTDTQYF. DNA of the CDR3: TGTGCTAGTGGTTTGGACGGACGTGGGTTGAGCACAGATACGCAGTATTTT.

A word on this clonotype: This sequence may be a read error, since a much larger clone differs from it by one base. The CDR3 carries no conserved terminal phenylalanine or tryptophan, so it likely arises from a read error. The genes are TRBV7-6 and TRBJ2-7; 14 positions match TRBD2. Germline lookup yields CDR1 SGHVS and CDR2 FNYEAQ. J lost 7 bases, V lost 5 bases, and 7 bases had no gene match. The CDR3 is made up of 15 amino acids. CDR3: CASSPGTSGSEEQYC. DNA for the CDR3: TGTGCCAGCAGCCCTGGGACTAGCGGGAGCGAAGAGCAGTACTGC.

The chain has TRBV7-9 and TRBJ2-7; D is unresolved. The germline gives CDR1 SEHNR, CDR2 FQNEAQ (reference sequence). There are 13 residues in the CDR3. V lost 5 bases to trimming and J lost 5 bases, with 13 bases between them. CDR3 DNA: TGTGCCAGCAGCACCCTAGGAGCAGACGAGCAGTACTTC. Its translation is CASSTLGADEQYF.

This clonotype was observed a few times. J is TRBJ2-1 and V is TRBV4-1; no clear D gene. V was pared by 1 base and J by 7 bases, with 5 bases between. The CDR3 covers 12 residues. Germline CDR1 and CDR2: MGHRA and YSYEKL. The CDR3 DNA is TGCGCCAGCAGCCAAGGCCAGAATGAGCAGTTCTTC. It yields the protein CASSQGQNEQFF.

A few counts support this clonotype. The DNA of the CDR3 is TGTGCCAGTAGCCCCGGTGGGACAGGGGTAAGGTACGAGCAGTACTTC. Its protein is CASSPGGTGVRYEQYF. The genes are TRBV19 and TRBJ2-7, with 10 bases lining up with TRBD1. CDR3 length: 16 amino acids. Germline-derived CDR1 and CDR2 are LNHDA and SQIVND (reference sequence). V trimming: 6 bases; J trimming: 4 bases; junction bases outside the gene matches: 12.

Note on this clonotype: A read error may account for a junction end that differs from germline. V and J are TRBV24-1 and TRBJ1-2, with D uncertain. CDR3 length: 13 residues. In germline, CDR1 is KGHDR, CDR2 SFDVKD. CDR3: CASSEVTDYGYTF. CDR3 in DNA: TGTGCCTCCAGTGAAGTGACCGATTATGGCTACACCTTC.

V gene TRBV20-1 combines with J gene TRBJ2-1; TRBD2 agrees at 8 bases. Trimming cost V 7 bases and J 4 bases; bases outside gene matches: 9. Germline V gene sequence: CDR1 DFQATT, CDR2 SNEGSKA (reference sequence). CDR3 length: 14 amino acids. Written as DNA, the CDR3 is TGCAGTGAATCCGGGACTAGTCGTTACAATGAGCAGTTCTTC. Translating it yields CSESGTSRYNEQFF.

The table lists this clonotype with a few counts. The chain employs TRBV12-3 or TRBV12-4 and TRBJ2-3; the D call may be TRBD1 or TRBD2 (5 bases each). This CDR3 region has 11 residues. V gave up 7 bases and J gave up 10 bases, with 12 bases separating them. Here the CDR3 reads CASTTGDPQYF. In nucleotides, the CDR3 is TGTGCCAGCACCACCGGGGACCCGCAGTATTTT.

The sample holds a few counts of this clonotype. V usage is TRBV6-5 and J usage is TRBJ1-1; TRBD1 matches at 10 bases. This CDR3 has 14 amino acids. V gave up 6 bases and J gave up 3 bases; unmatched junction bases: 4. Germline CDR1 and CDR2: MNHEY and SVGAGI. CDR3 sequence: CASSLGTGDTEAFF. DNA of the CDR3: TGTGCCAGCAGCCTCGGGACAGGGGACACTGAAGCTTTCTTT.

The rearrangement joins TRBV20-1 to TRBJ1-1; no clear D. CDR1 DFQATT and CDR2 SNEGSKA come from the germline V gene (reference sequence). The CDR3 loop spans 14 amino acids. Deletions cut 3 bases from V and 4 bases from J, with 15 bases between. The CDR3 loop reads CSARDWRGGTEAFF. The CDR3 coding sequence is TGCAGTGCTAGGGATTGGCGAGGCGGCACTGAAGCTTTCTTT.

This clonotype has just a few counts. V is TRBV7-9 and J is TRBJ1-4; unclear D gene. The V end lost 4 bases, the J end lost 6 bases, and 12 bases lay between the germline ends. Germline V gives CDR1 SEHNR, CDR2 FQNEAQ (reference sequence). The CDR3 extends over 14 amino acids. The CDR3 sequence: CASSSVPWDEKLFF. The CDR3 nucleotides are TGTGCCAGCAGCTCAGTCCCTTGGGATGAAAAACTGTTTTTT.

The V gene is TRBV19, the J gene TRBJ1-2; D is unclear. V lost 6 bases and J 7 bases, leaving 12 bases between the germline ends. The CDR3 is 12 amino acids. Germline lookup yields CDR1 LNHDA and CDR2 SQIVND (reference sequence). The DNA of the CDR3 is TGTGCCAGTAGAGGAGGGTACCGTGGCTACACCTTC. Translating it yields CASRGGYRGYTF. The variable domain in full, completed from reference TRBV19 and TRBJ1-2, reads DGGITQSPKYLFRKEGQNVTLSCEQNLNHDAMYWYRQDPGQGLRLIYYSQIVNDFQKGDIAEGYSVSREKKESFPLTVTSAQKNPTAFYLCASRGGYRGYTFGSGTRLTVV.

This clonotype was detected only a few times. The chain couples TRBV5-1 to TRBJ2-1; 7 nucleotides line up with TRBD2. J was trimmed by 10 bases and V by 2 bases; bases with no gene match: 9. Germline V lookup: CDR1 SGHRS, CDR2 YFSETQ. This CDR3 is 14 amino acids long. This CDR3 is CASSLAGRHQEQFF. The CDR3 DNA is TGCGCCAGCAGCTTAGCGGGGAGGCATCAGGAGCAGTTCTTC.

In its sample, this clonotype was seen many times. This chain links TRBV2 with TRBJ2-1; D possibly uses TRBD1 or TRBD2 (7 bases each). Germline V gives CDR1 SNHLY, CDR2 FYNNEI. The CDR3 is 14 residues long. V was pared by 11 bases and J by 6 bases, with 20 bases between. The CDR3 region is CAGGRGPSPNEQFF. CDR3 bases: TGTGCCGGGGGGAGGGGGCCAAGCCCCAATGAGCAGTTCTTC.

The chain recombines TRBV20-1 with TRBJ2-3, with TRBD2 as a possible D gene (6 bases). The CDR3 loop spans 14 amino acids. Germline loops: CDR1 DFQATT, CDR2 SNEGSKA (reference sequence). The V end was cut by 6 bases, the J end by 0 bases, with 13 bases between. CDR3 sequence (DNA): TGCAGTGCCACCTACGCGGGGAGCACAGATACGCAGTATTTT. It is translated as CSATYAGSTDTQYF.

V is TRBV10-3 and J is TRBJ2-1; D is unresolved. The ends were cut back, 11 bases at V and 0 bases at J, with 11 bases in the middle. The CDR3 contains 13 residues. Per the germline V gene, CDR1 is ENHRY and CDR2 is SYGVKD. The chain's CDR3 is CASTLSSYNEQFF. CDR3 in DNA: TGTGCCTCCACCCTTAGCTCCTACAATGAGCAGTTCTTC.

Only a few counts were recorded for this clonotype. This sequence joins TRBV7-2 and TRBJ2-7; D remains unclear. Germline lookup yields CDR1 SGHTA and CDR2 FQGNSA. The CDR3 is made up of 13 amino acids. V lost 3 bases and J lost 3, with 9 bases in between. The CDR3 spells CASSFQLGYEQYF. The CDR3 nucleotides read TGTGCCAGCAGCTTCCAGCTGGGCTACGAGCAGTACTTC.

The V call is TRBV18, the J call TRBJ2-5; a possible D gene is TRBD1 (5 bases). The CDR3 runs to 14 residues. Trimming removed 8 bases at V and 4 bases at J, with 17 bases between. Germline V gene sequence: CDR1 KGHSH, CDR2 LQKENI. The CDR3 sequence: CASTSQIRAETQYF. DNA of the CDR3: TGTGCCAGCACTTCTCAGATCAGGGCAGAGACCCAGTACTTC.

There are many counts of this clonotype. The CDR3 sequence is CASSSTRLGGETQYF. CDR3 in DNA: TGTGCCAGCAGCTCGACAAGACTAGGAGGAGAGACCCAGTACTTC. The genes are TRBV11-2 and TRBJ2-5; TRBD2 is a possible D gene (6 bases). CDR1 is SGHAT, CDR2 FQNNGV, per germline. V was pared by 4 bases and J by 4 bases, with 16 bases between. CDR3 length: 15 residues.

This clonotype appeared many times. This rearrangement joins TRBV12-3 or TRBV12-4 to TRBJ1-1; tentative D call: TRBD1 (5 bases). The length of the CDR3 is 15 residues. The ends were cut back, 2 bases at V and 4 bases at J, with 14 bases in the middle. The CDR3 region has the DNA TGTGCCAGCAGTTTAATGGGGGATTTGGGCACTGAAGCTTTCTTT. This translates into CASSLMGDLGTEAFF.

This clonotype was seen ten or more times. V and J are TRBV6-1 and TRBJ2-5, with a weak D call TRBD1 (6 bases). The CDR3 spans 15 residues. Germline values: CDR1 MNHNS, CDR2 SASEGT. The germline V and J ends were trimmed by 6 bases and 1 base, with 15 bases remaining between them. This CDR3 reads CASRRTQQGQETQYF. CDR3 in DNA: TGTGCCAGCAGACGAACCCAACAGGGCCAAGAGACCCAGTACTTC.

This chain links TRBV7-6 with TRBJ2-7, with 11 bases that match TRBD2. The CDR3 runs 15 residues. Germline CDR1 is SGHVS and CDR2 is FNYEAQ. Trimming took 4 bases from V and 0 from J; bases not matched to a gene: 2. The CDR3 protein is CASSWTSGLSYEQYF. CDR3 nucleotide sequence: TGTGCCAGCAGCTGGACTAGCGGGCTCTCCTACGAGCAGTACTTC.

On this clonotype: A much larger clonotype is one base distant, so this may be a read error. The V and J genes are TRBV7-6 and TRBJ1-4; D ambiguous. Per the germline V gene, CDR1 is SGHVS and CDR2 is FNYEAQ. The CDR3 is made up of 16 amino acids. The CDR3 DNA is TGTGCCAGCAGCCTCATCTTCGAGGGCGTACCGGAAAAACTGGTTTTT. Encoded protein: CASSLIFEGVPEKLVF. The full variable domain, completed using reference TRBV7-6 and TRBJ1-4, is GAGVSQSPRYKVTKRGQDVALRCDPISGHVSLYWYRQALGQGPEFLTYFNYEAQQDKSGLPNDRFSAERPEGSISTLTIQRTEQRDSAMYRCASSLIFEGVPEKLVFGSGTQLSVL.

In this sample, this clonotype turned up a few times. The chain employs TRBV6-5 and TRBJ2-1; a weak D match, TRBD2 (7 bases). The CDR3 sequence is 14 residues long. Trimming cost V 6 bases and J 5 bases, with 14 bases left between them. Germline assignment: CDR1 MNHEY and CDR2 SVGAGI. DNA for the CDR3: TGTGCCAGCAGCCGGGGGGCCACAAACAATGAGCAGTTCTTC. As protein: CASSRGATNNEQFF.

This clonotype was seen many times. The gene calls are TRBV7-9 and TRBJ2-3; TRBD2 agrees at 8 bases. CDR1 and CDR2 from the germline V gene are SEHNR and FQNEAQ (reference sequence). V trimming: 4 bases; J trimming: 0 bases; junction bases outside the gene matches: 6. The CDR3 has 16 residues. CDR3 amino acids: CASSYRLASSTDTQYF. As DNA, the CDR3 is TGTGCCAGCAGCTACCGACTAGCGAGTAGCACAGATACGCAGTATTTT.

This clonotype came up a few times. The V and J genes are TRBV12-3 or TRBV12-4 and TRBJ1-1; D uncertain. CDR3 length: 13 residues. V lost 7 bases and J 4 bases, leaving 13 bases between the germline ends. The CDR3 spells CASTVSTRTEAFF. The CDR3 DNA reads TGTGCCAGCACGGTTTCGACACGCACTGAAGCTTTCTTT.

This clonotype appeared a single time. The V call is TRBV2, the J call TRBJ2-4; TRBD2 agrees at 13 bases. V was pared by 6 bases and J by 2 bases, with 1 base of the junction left unmatched. The CDR3 runs 15 residues. CDR1 and CDR2 (germline): SNHLY, FYNNEI. In DNA, the CDR3 is TGTGCCAGCAGCGGGACTAGCGGGACCAAAAACATTCAGTACTTC. Amino acids: CASSGTSGTKNIQYF.

This sequence joins TRBV7-9 and TRBJ2-3; D perhaps matches TRBD2 (5 bases). CDR1 SEHNR and CDR2 FQNEAQ come from the germline V gene (reference sequence). The CDR3 covers 14 residues. The V gene lost 5 bases and the J gene lost 4 bases, with 13 bases spanning the gap. CDR3 in DNA: TGTGCCAGCAGCCCCGGAGGTCACTCAGATACGCAGTATTTT. It yields the protein CASSPGGHSDTQYF.

This clonotype was picked up one time. A much larger clone sits a single nucleotide away, making a read error possible. This sequence joins TRBV28 and TRBJ1-2; D gene ambiguous. The CDR3 spans 14 residues. Germline V gene lookup returns CDR1 MDHEN and CDR2 SYDVKM. CDR3 sequence (DNA): TGTGCCGGCAGTCCCCACCCCCAGAGCTATGGCTACACCTTC. Translated: CAGSPHPQSYGYTF.

The chain links TRBV2 to TRBJ1-1, with D perhaps TRBD1 (5 bases). Trimming stripped 6 bases from V and 2 bases from J, with 10 bases between. Germline V gene sequence: CDR1 SNHLY, CDR2 FYNNEI. The CDR3 contains 13 residues. CDR3 in amino acids: CASRDNLNTEAFF. The CDR3 nucleotides read TGTGCCAGCAGGGACAATCTCAACACTGAAGCTTTCTTT.